This paragraph reports one T cell receptor beta chain. Other DNA sequences in the same sample also yield this CDR3. The data originate from a study of blood T cell repertoires in COVID-19. About the study: Samples taken during acute and convalescent COVID-19 were collected in the United States, Italy and Spain. Sources were T cells, B-cell-depleted T cells, or PBMCs; the material itself was cDNA or gDNA.

Authors' data handling: The assay estimated nucleated cells by amplifying reference gene primers. Libraries were prepared by immunoSEQ multiplex PCR; TCRdb keeps only in-frame clonotypes and omits some of them. V and J calls and clone size follow that table, whereas D and trimming were derived from the DNA. The sample contains about 45,000 clones, about 88% of which appear only once. The CDR3 runs to 13 residues. V lost 0 bases and J lost 5, with 8 bases in between. Germline CDR1 is MNHEY and CDR2 is SVGAGI. This clonotype originated in a human donor in a cohort sampled during active COVID-19. The chain uses TRBV6-5 and TRBJ2-7, with D tentatively TRBD2 (7 bases). Specimen: peripheral blood. The CDR3 loop reads CASSYSRGHEQYV. The CDR3 nucleotides are TGTGCCAGCAGTTACTCGCGGGGGCACGAGCAGTACGTC.